A selection of T cell receptor beta chains follows, all from one sample in a study of beta chain features in type 1 diabetes. TCRdb's copy holds only in-frame clones and misses some; the assay was immunoSEQ multiplex PCR. This sample yields around 130,000 clones, of which about 10% are seen a single time; 0.75% belongs to the top ten. Material for sequencing was central memory CD4+ T cells from blood. The receptors were gathered from a man aged 25-45 years with type 1 diabetes. Both conserved end residues are part of each CDR3. The D gene is left open where the match is weak.

D | J | V | CDR3
TRBD2 | TRBJ2-1 | TRBV9 | CASSAPGLASFNEQFF
- | TRBJ2-5 | TRBV7-3 | CASRYMRAETQYF
TRBD1 | TRBJ2-7 | TRBV2 | CASRGTGMIHEQYF
- | TRBJ2-7 | TRBV6-8 | CASSSGHSYEQYF
- | TRBJ1-4 | TRBV2 | CASSGQGEKLFF
TRBD2 | TRBJ2-7 | TRBV5-4 | CASSTSGGSYEQYF
TRBD1 | TRBJ2-7 | TRBV5-4 | CASSTGTGNTYEQYF
- | TRBJ1-1 | TRBV28 | CASSPHRDPAFF
TRBD2 | TRBJ2-6 | TRBV4-2 | CASSGYSPGGGDSGANVLTF
TRBD2 | TRBJ2-7 | TRBV5-1 | CASSPAAGGYEQYF
- | TRBJ2-7 | TRBV7-2 | CASSPQPRGSYEQYF
TRBD2 | TRBJ2-3 | TRBV5-1 | CASSLEPSGGEYF
TRBD1 | TRBJ1-1 | TRBV27 | CASSLTGARTEAFF
- | TRBJ2-7 | TRBV5-1 | CASSLTSASYEQYF
TRBD1 | TRBJ2-1 | TRBV9 | CASSVGGTGINEQFF
- | TRBJ1-6 | TRBV5-1 | CASSLGQVESPLHF
TRBD2 | TRBJ2-3 | TRBV4-2 | CASSPTSGGAATDTQYF
- | TRBJ1-6 | TRBV6-5 | CASSYPTDSPLHF
TRBD2 | TRBJ2-3 | TRBV28 | CASTSGGVTDTQYF
TRBD1 | TRBJ2-7 | TRBV7-2 | CASSLGGQGTGEQYF
- | TRBJ1-4 | TRBV2 | CASSDPGDQDAGKLFF
- | TRBJ2-6 | TRBV11-1 | CASSNPGLSSGANVLTF
- | TRBJ2-5 | TRBV7-2 | CASSLANPVETQYF
- | TRBJ2-1 | TRBV18 | CASSPPNGDEQFF
TRBD1 | TRBJ2-6 | TRBV14 | CASSESTGQGLSGANVLTF
- | TRBJ2-5 | TRBV28 | CASSPLERARETQYF
TRBD1 | TRBJ2-3 | TRBV28 | CASSLLRGQHTQYF
TRBD1 | TRBJ2-1 | TRBV25-1 | CASRPQGAFGYNEQFF
- | TRBJ1-2 | TRBV6-6 | CASSTGPLGGYTF
- | TRBJ1-2 | TRBV6-5 | CASTRGNYGYTF
TRBD1 | TRBJ2-7 | TRBV7-9 | CASSLGTETYEQYF